One T cell receptor (beta chain) is described in this entry. These data belong to a study of blood T cell repertoires in COVID-19. Study at large: Collection of acute and convalescent COVID-19 samples took place in the United States, Italy and Spain. T cells, B-cell-depleted T cells, or PBMCs supplied cDNA or gDNA.

Authors' methods: Amplifying reference gene primers gave estimates of nucleated cell counts. Sequencing used immunoSEQ multiplex PCR; TCRdb keeps in-frame clones, though not all of them. The V and J calls and clone size were taken over from that table, and D and trimming were inferred from the DNA. This table holds tens of thousands of clones, approximately 80% found once. The sequence was collected from a human donor in a cohort sampled during active COVID-19. Sequencing used peripheral blood.

The CDR3 DNA is TGTGCCACCAGTGCCTTGGACAGGGTTGACAATGAGCAGTTCTTC. Protein product: CATSALDRVDNEQFF. The chain recombines TRBV24-1 with TRBJ2-1, with 8 bases lining up with TRBD1. CDR1 KGHDR and CDR2 SFDVKD come from the germline V gene. The CDR3 has 15 residues. V lost 5 bases, J lost 5 bases, and 7 bases stayed unmatched.